A single sample gave rise to the 6 T cell receptor beta chains below, sequenced in a study of blood T cells in healthy people across ages. A sample-barcoded 5' primer and a J-beta primer mix were used in a second PCR of roughly 7 to 11 cycles. TCRdb recomputed calls from the 5' RACE reads with MiXCR, one row per CDR3 protein. This sample has about 1,800,000 distinct CDR3 sequences; 25% to 30% occur once, and the top ten carry 6.5% to 8.5%. The sequencing sample was made of blood. These TCRs come from a woman in her thirties in good health.

The rearrangement links TRBV10-1 to TRBJ2-2, with a tentative D call TRBD1 (6 bases). CDR3 size: 15 residues. V lost 5 bases and J lost 4, with 14 bases in between. In germline, CDR1 is WNHNN, CDR2 SYGVQD (reference sequence). The CDR3 here is CASSSGAGPTGELFF. Here the CDR3 DNA reads TGCGCCAGCAGTTCAGGGGCCGGTCCCACCGGGGAGCTGTTTTTT.

The CDR3 is CSARDRPTSYEQYF. DNA of the CDR3: TGCAGTGCTAGAGATAGACCCACCTCCTACGAGCAGTACTTC. The rearrangement uses TRBV20-1 and TRBJ2-7; D is undetermined. This CDR3 has 14 amino acids. Per the germline V gene, CDR1 is DFQATT and CDR2 is SNEGSKA (reference sequence). V gave up 0 bases and J gave up 0 bases, with 9 bases separating them.

This chain joins TRBV14 and TRBJ2-2, with D tentatively TRBD2 (6 bases). CDR1 and CDR2 from the germline V gene are SGHDN and FVKESK. The CDR3 totals 17 residues. With 3 bases removed from V and 4 bases from J, the gap between germline ends came to 18 bases. CDR3 loop: CASSHTGLPFGTGELFF. In DNA, the CDR3 is TGTGCCAGCAGCCATACGGGACTCCCTTTCGGCACCGGGGAGCTGTTTTTT.

This clonotype has a count of ten or more. The chain uses TRBV4-1 and TRBJ2-7; 7 bases agree with TRBD2. Losses at the gene ends were 0 bases for V and 1 base for J; bases not matched to a gene: 6. CDR3 size: 16 residues. Germline-derived CDR1 and CDR2 are MGHRA and YSYEKL. CDR3 loop: CASSQDLASGSYEQYF. CDR3 in DNA: TGCGCCAGCAGCCAAGATTTGGCTAGCGGATCCTACGAGCAGTACTTC.

This clonotype occurred many times. This rearrangement joins TRBV28 to TRBJ2-7, with D possibly matching TRBD1 (5 bases). Germline CDR1 and CDR2: MDHEN and SYDVKM. This CDR3 spans 16 amino acids. V dropped 6 bases and J dropped 3 bases, with 21 bases sitting between them. In nucleotides, the CDR3 is TGTGCCAGCAGCCCCCCGACGTTGACAACAGGCTACGAGCAGTACTTC. The encoded protein is CASSPPTLTTGYEQYF.

This clonotype showed up just a few times. The chain is built from TRBV29-1 and TRBJ2-3, with unresolved D. CDR1 and CDR2 (germline): SQVTM, ANQGSEA. The V and J ends lost 4 bases and 2 bases respectively, with 4 bases between them. CDR3 length: 11 amino acids. CDR3 coding DNA: TGCAGCGTTGGCTACACAGATACGCAGTATTTT. It specifies CSVGYTDTQYF.